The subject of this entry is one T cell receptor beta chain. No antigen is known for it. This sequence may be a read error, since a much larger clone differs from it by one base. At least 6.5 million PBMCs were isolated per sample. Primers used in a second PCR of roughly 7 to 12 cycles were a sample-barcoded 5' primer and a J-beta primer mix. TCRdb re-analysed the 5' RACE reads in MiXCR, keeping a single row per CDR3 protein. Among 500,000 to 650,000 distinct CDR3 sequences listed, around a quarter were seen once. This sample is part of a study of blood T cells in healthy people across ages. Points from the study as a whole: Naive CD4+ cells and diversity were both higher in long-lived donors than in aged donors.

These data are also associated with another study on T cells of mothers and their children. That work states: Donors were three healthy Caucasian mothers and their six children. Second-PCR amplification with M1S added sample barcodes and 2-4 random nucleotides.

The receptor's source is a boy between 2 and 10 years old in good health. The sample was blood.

Here the CDR3 DNA reads TGTGCCAGCAGTCCCGGGACTAGCGGGAAAAATGGGCAGTTCTTC. Its protein is CASSPGTSGKNGQFF. The rearrangement uses TRBV6-6 and TRBJ2-1; TRBD2 matches 13 bases. The CDR3 has 15 residues. Germline V gene lookup returns CDR1 MNHNY and CDR2 SVGAGI (reference sequence).